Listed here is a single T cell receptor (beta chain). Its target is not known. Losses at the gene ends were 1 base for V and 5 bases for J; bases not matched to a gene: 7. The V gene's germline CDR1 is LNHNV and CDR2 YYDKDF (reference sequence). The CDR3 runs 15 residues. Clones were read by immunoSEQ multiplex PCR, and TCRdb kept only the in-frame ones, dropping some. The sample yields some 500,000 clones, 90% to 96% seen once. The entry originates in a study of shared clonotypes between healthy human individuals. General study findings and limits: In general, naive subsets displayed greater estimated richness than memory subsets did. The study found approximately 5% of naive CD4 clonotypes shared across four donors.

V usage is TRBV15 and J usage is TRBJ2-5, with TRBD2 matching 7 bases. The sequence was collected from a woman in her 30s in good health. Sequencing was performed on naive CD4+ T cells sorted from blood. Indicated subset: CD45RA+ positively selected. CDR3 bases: TGTGCCACCAGCAGAGGGGGGGAGGGTCGTGAGACCCAGTACTTC. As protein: CATSRGGEGRETQYF.